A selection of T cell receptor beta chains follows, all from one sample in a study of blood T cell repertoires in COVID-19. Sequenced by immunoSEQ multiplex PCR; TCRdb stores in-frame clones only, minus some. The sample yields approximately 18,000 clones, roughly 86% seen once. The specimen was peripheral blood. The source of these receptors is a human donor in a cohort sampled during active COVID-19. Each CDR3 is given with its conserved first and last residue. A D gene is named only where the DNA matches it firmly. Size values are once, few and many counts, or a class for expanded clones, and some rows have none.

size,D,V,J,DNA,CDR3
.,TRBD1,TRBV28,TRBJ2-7,TGTGCCAGCACCTCCGGGACAGGGACTTCCTACGAGCAGTACTTC,CASTSGTGTSYEQYF
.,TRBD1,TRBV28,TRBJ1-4,TGTGCCAGCAGTACCCACGGACAGGGGGCTAATGAAAAACTGTTTTTT,CASSTHGQGANEKLFF
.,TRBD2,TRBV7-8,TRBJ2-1,TGTGCCAGCAGCTCGACTAGCGGGAGGGCCACTGAGCAGTTCTTC,CASSSTSGRATEQFF
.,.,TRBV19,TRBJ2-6,TGTGCCAGTAGCGCGATAGAATCTGGGGCCAACGTCCTGACTTTC,CASSAIESGANVLTF
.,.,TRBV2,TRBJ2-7,TGTGCCACCGGGGTTTACTACGAGCAGTACTTC,CATGVYYEQYF
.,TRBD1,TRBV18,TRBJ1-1,TGTGCCAGCTCACCACAGGCCAGGGGGCCCGTCGGCACTGAAGCTTTCTTT,CASSPQARGPVGTEAFF
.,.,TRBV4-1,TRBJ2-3,TGCGCCAGCAGCCAAGAGGGGCATGGGGGCACAGATACGCAGTATTTT,CASSQEGHGGTDTQYF
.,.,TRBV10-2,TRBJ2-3,TGCGCCAGCCATGTCCCGGGCACAGATACGCAGTATTTT,CASHVPGTDTQYF
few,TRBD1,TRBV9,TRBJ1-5,TGTGCCAGCAGCGATGGGACAGGGGGCGCGGAGCCCCAGCATTTT,CASSDGTGGAEPQHF
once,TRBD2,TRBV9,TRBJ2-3,TGTGCCAGCAGCCAGACAGGACTAGCGGCTATAACTCGCACAGATACGCAGTATTTT,CASSQTGLAAITRTDTQYF
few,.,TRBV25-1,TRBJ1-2,TGTGCCAGCAGTCAGCGGGGGGCTCATGGCTACACCTTC,CASSQRGAHGYTF
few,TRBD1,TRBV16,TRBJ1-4,TGTGCCAGCAGCCAAAGGGACAGGGGACGGGAAAAACTGTTTTTT,CASSQRDRGREKLFF
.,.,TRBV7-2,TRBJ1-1,TGTGCCAGCAGCGTAGACAGAGCTAACACTGAAGCTTTCTTT,CASSVDRANTEAFF
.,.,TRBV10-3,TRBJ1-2,TGTGCCATCAGTGGGGGGCAGGGCTACACCTTC,CAISGGQGYTF
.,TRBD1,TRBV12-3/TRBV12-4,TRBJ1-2,TGTGCCAGCAATCCGACAGGGTACTATGGCTACACCTTC,CASNPTGYYGYTF
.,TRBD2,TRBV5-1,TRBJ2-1,TGCGCCAGCCGAGAAACTAGCGGACCATACAATGAGCAGTTCTTC,CASRETSGPYNEQFF
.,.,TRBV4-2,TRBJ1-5,TGTGCCAGCAGCCAAGACGGCAGGCTCGGTCAGCCCCAGCATTTT,CASSQDGRLGQPQHF